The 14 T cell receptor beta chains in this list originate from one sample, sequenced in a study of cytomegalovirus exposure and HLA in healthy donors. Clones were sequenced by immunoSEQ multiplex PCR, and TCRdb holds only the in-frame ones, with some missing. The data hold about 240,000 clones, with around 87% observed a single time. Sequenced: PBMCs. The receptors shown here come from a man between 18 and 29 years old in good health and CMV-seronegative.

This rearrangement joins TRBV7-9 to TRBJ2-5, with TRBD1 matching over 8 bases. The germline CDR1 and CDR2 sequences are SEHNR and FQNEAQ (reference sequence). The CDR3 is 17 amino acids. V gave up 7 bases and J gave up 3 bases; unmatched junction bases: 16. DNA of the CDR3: TGTGCCAGCAAAGAGGACTCCATAGGACAGGGTAAAGAGACCCAGTACTTC. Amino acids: CASKEDSIGQGKETQYF.

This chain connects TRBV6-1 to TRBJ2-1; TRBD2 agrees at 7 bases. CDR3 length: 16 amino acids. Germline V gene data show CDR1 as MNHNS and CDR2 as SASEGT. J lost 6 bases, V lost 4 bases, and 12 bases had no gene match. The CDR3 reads CASSGNKGLPTNEQFF. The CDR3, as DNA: TGTGCCAGCAGTGGCAACAAGGGACTACCAACCAATGAGCAGTTCTTC.

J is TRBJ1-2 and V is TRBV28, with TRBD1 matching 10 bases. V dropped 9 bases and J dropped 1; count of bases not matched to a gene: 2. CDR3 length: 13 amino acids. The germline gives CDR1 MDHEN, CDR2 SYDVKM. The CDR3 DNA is TGTGCCAGTGGACAGGGGGTTAACTATGGCTACACCTTC. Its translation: CASGQGVNYGYTF.

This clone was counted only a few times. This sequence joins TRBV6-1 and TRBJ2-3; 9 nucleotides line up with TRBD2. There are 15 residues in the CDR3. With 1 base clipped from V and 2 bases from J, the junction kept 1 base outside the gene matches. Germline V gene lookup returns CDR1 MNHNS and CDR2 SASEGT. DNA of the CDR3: TGTGCCAGCAGTGAAGGCGGGGGGGCCACAGATACGCAGTATTTT. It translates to CASSEGGGATDTQYF.

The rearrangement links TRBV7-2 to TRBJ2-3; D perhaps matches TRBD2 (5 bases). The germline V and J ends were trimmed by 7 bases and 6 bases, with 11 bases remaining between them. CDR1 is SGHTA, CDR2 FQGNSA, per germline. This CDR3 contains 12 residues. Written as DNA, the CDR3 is TGTGCCAGCACCCTCGTAGCGGATACGCAGTATTTT. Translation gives CASTLVADTQYF.

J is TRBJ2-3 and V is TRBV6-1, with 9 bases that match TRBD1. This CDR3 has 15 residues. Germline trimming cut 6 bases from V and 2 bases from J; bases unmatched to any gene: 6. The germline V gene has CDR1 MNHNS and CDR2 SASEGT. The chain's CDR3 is CASSLRDRDTDTQYF. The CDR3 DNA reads TGTGCCAGCAGCCTCCGGGACAGGGACACAGATACGCAGTATTTT.

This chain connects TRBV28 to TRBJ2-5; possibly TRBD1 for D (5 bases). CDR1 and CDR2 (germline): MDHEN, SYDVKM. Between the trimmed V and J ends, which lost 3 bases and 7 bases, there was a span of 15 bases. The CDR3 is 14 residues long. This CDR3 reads CASSFGRTMGTQYF. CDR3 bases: TGTGCCAGCAGTTTTGGAAGGACAATGGGGACCCAGTACTTC. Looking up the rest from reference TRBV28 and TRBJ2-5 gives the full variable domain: DVKVTQSSRYLVKRTGEKVFLECVQDMDHENMFWYRQDPGLGLRLIYFSYDVKMKEKGDIPEGYSVSREKKERFSLILESASTNQTSMYLCASSFGRTMGTQYFGPGTRLLVL.

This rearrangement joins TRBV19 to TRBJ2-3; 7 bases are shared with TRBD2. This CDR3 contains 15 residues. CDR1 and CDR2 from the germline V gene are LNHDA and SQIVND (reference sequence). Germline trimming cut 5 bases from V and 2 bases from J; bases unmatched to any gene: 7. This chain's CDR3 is CASSLRGGITDTQYF. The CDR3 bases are TGTGCCAGTAGTTTGCGCGGGGGTATCACAGATACGCAGTATTTT.

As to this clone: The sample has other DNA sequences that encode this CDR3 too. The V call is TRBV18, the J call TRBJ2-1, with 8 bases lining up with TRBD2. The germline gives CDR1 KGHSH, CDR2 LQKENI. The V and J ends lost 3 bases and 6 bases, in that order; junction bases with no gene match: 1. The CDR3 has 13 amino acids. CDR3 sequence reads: CASSPTSGNEQFF. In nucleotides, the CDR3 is TGTGCCAGCTCACCTACTAGCGGCAATGAGCAGTTCTTC.

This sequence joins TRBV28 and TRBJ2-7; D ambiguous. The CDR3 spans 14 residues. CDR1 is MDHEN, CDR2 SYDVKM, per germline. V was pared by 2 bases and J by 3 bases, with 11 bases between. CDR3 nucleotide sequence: TGTGCCAGCAGTTTAAATGGAGTTCTCTACGAGCAGTACTTC. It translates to CASSLNGVLYEQYF.

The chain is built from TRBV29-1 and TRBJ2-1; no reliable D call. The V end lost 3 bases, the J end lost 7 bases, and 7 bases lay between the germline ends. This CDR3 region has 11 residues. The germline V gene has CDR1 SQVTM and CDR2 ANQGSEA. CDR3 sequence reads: CSVDRRNEQFF. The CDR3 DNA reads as TGCAGCGTTGACCGCAGGAATGAGCAGTTCTTC.

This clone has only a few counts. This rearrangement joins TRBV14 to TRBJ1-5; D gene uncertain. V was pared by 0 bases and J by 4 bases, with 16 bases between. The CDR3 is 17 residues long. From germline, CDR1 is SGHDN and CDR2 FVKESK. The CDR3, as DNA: TGTGCCAGCAGCCAAGATATTACGGGAATTTATAATCAGCCCCAGCATTTT. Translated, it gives CASSQDITGIYNQPQHF.

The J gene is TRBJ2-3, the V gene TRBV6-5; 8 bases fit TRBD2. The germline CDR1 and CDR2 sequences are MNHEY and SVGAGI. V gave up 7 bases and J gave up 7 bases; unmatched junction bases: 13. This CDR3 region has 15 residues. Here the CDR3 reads CASTIRGGGVNTQYF. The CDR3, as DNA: TGTGCCAGCACCATCCGGGGGGGCGGTGTAAATACGCAGTATTTT.

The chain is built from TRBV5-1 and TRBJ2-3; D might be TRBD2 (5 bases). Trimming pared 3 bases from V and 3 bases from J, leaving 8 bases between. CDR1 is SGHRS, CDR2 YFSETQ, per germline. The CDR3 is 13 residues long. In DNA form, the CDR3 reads TGCGCCAGCAGCTCCGAGGGAACAGATACGCAGTATTTT. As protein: CASSSEGTDTQYF.